This T cell receptor (beta chain) was recovered during a study of T cells in Graves' hyperthyroidism and ophthalmopathy. RNA transcripts were the template for amplifying TCR beta CDR3 regions. TCR CDR3 regions were first amplified by RT-PCR with HTBI primers. TCRdb re-called the multiplex PCR reads with MiXCR, one entry per CDR3 protein. The sample lists around 400,000 distinct CDR3 sequences; approximately 25% were seen once. Exclusions: uncontrolled infection, other autoimmune disease, pregnancy, lactation. V gave up 0 bases and J gave up 5 bases; unmatched junction bases: 5. The CDR3 runs to 15 residues. Germline V gene lookup returns CDR1 MNHNS and CDR2 SASEGT.

This sequence originates from a man in his forties or fifties with Graves' hyperthyroidism. Sequencing input: blood. The V gene is TRBV6-1, the J gene TRBJ2-5, with TRBD1 matching 8 bases. The CDR3 is CASSEAWTGWETQYF. The CDR3 DNA sequence: TGTGCCAGCAGTGAAGCGTGGACAGGGTGGGAGACCCAGTACTTC.